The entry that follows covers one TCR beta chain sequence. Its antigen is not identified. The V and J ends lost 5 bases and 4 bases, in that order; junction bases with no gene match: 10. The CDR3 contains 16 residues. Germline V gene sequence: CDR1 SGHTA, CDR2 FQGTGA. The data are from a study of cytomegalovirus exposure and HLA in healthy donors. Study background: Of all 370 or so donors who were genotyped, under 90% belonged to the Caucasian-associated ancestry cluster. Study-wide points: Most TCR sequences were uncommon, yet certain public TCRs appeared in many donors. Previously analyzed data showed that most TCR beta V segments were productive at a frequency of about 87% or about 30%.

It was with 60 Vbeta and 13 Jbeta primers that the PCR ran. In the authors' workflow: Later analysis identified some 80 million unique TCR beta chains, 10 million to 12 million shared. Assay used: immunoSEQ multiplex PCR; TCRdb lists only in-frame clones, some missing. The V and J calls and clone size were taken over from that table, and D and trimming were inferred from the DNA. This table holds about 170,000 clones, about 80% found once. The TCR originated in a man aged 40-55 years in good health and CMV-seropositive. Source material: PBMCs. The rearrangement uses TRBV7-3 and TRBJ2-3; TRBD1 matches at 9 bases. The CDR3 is CASSPGQGMHSDTQYF. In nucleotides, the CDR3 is TGTGCCAGCAGCCCCGGACAGGGGATGCATTCAGATACGCAGTATTTT.